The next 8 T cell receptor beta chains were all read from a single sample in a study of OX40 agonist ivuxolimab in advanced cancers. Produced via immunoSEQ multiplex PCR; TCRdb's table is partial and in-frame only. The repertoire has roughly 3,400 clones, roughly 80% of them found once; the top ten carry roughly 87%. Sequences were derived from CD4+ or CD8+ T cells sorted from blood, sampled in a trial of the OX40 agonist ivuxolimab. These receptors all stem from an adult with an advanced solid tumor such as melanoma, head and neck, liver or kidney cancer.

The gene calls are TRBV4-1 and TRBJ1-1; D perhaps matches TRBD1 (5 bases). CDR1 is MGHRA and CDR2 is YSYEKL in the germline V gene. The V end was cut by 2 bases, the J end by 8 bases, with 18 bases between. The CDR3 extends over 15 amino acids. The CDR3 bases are TGCGCCAGCAGCCAATACCGGGACGGCGGATTAGAAGCTTTCTTT. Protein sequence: CASSQYRDGGLEAFF.

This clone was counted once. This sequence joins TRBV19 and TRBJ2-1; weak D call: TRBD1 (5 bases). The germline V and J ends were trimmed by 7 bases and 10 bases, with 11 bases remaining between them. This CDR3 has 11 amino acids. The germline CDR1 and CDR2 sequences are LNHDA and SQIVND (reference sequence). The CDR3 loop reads CASTQGIEQFF. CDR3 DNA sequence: TGTGCCAGTACTCAGGGTATCGAGCAGTTCTTC.

CDR3 sequence reads: CASKTGEQETQYF. The CDR3 nucleotides read TGTGCCAGCAAGACAGGGGAACAAGAGACCCAGTACTTC. J is TRBJ2-5 and V is TRBV7-9, with TRBD1 matching 8 bases. With 7 bases clipped from V and 2 bases from J, the junction kept 3 bases outside the gene matches. Germline CDR1 and CDR2: SEHNR and FQNEAQ (reference sequence). The CDR3 covers 13 residues.

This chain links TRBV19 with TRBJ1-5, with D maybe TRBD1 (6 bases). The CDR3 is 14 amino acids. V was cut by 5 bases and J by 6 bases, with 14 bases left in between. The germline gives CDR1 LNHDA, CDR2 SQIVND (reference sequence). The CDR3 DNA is TGTGCCAGTAGTTGGCAGGGGTTACTTCAGCCCCAGCATTTT. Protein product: CASSWQGLLQPQHF.

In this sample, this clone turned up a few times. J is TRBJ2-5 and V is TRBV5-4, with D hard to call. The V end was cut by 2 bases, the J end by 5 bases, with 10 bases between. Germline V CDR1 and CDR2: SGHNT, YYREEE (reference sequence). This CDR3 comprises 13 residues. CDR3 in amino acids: CASSFRGAETQYF. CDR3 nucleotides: TGTGCCAGCAGCTTTAGAGGCGCTGAGACCCAGTACTTC.

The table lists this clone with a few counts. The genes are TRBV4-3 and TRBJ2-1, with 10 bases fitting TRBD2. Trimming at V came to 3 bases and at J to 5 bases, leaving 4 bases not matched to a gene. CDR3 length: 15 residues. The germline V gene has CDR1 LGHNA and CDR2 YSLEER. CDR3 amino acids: CASSHLAGANNEQFF. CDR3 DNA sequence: TGCGCCAGCAGCCACCTAGCGGGGGCCAACAATGAGCAGTTCTTC.

The CDR3 loop reads CASSAGTGVINQPQHF. CDR3 in DNA: TGTGCCAGCAGTGCCGGGACAGGGGTTATCAATCAGCCCCAGCATTTT. The gene calls are TRBV27 and TRBJ1-5; 10 bases match TRBD1. V lost 5 bases, J lost 3 bases, and 7 bases stayed unmatched. The CDR3 is 16 residues long. Germline CDR1 is MNHEY and CDR2 is SMNVEV (reference sequence).

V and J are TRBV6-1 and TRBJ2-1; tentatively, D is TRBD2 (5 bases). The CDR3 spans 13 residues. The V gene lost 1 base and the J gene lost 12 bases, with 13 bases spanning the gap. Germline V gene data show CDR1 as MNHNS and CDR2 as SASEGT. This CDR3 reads CASSEGDPGVQFF. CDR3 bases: TGTGCCAGCAGTGAAGGTGACCCCGGGGTGCAGTTCTTC.